This entry lists 27 T cell receptor beta chains sequenced from one sample in a study of T cell responses to AZD1222 COVID-19 vaccine. TCRdb's table, derived via immunoSEQ multiplex PCR, lists solely in-frame clones and lacks some. The sample includes over 100,000 clones, around 84% seen only once; the top ten take about a fifth. The source material was peripheral blood, sampled on day 0 of AZD1222 vaccination. Receptors were obtained from an adult in good health.

This chain links TRBV6-2 or TRBV6-3 with TRBJ2-7; 7 nucleotides agree with TRBD2. Germline loops: CDR1 MNHEY, CDR2 SVGEGT. The CDR3 runs 13 residues. Trimming removed 4 bases from V and 5 bases from J; junction bases left unmatched: 5. Here the CDR3 DNA reads TGTGCCAGCAGTTTTGGCGGGGGAGACGAGCAGTACTTC. Its translation: CASSFGGGDEQYF.

On this clone: The sample holds other DNA sequences that translate to the same CDR3. The rearrangement joins TRBV11-3 to TRBJ2-7; D is perhaps TRBD1 or TRBD2 (5 bases each). Germline values: CDR1 SGHNT, CDR2 YENEEA. The CDR3 has 13 amino acids. V was cut by 1 base and J by 2 bases, with 6 bases left in between. The CDR3 DNA sequence: TGTGCCAGCAGCTTAGGGGGGACCTACGAGCAGTACTTC. This codes for CASSLGGTYEQYF.

This clone was seen a handful of times. The rearrangement links TRBV19 to TRBJ2-3, with no clear D. Germline V gene sequence: CDR1 LNHDA, CDR2 SQIVND (reference sequence). This CDR3 comprises 12 residues. Trimming pared 6 bases from V and 5 bases from J, leaving 9 bases between. The CDR3 bases are TGTGCCAGTAGCCCCAACCAAGATACGCAGTATTTT. This sequence encodes CASSPNQDTQYF.

The chain joins TRBV27 to TRBJ2-1, with 10 bases that match TRBD1. CDR1 and CDR2 (germline): MNHEY, SMNVEV (reference sequence). The trim removed 2 bases at V and 7 bases at J, leaving 8 bases unmatched. The CDR3 has 16 residues. The CDR3 nucleotides read TGTGCCAGCAGTTTACTAAGGGGACAGGGGTGGAATGAGCAGTTCTTC. The encoded protein is CASSLLRGQGWNEQFF.

A single count supports this clone. The V call is TRBV9, the J call TRBJ2-5; 9 bases map to TRBD1. Losses at the gene ends were 2 bases for V and 2 bases for J; bases not matched to a gene: 7. The CDR3 extends over 16 amino acids. Germline-derived CDR1 and CDR2 are SGDLS and YYNGEE. This chain's CDR3 is CASSVRGTGFQETQYF. The CDR3 DNA is TGTGCCAGCAGCGTGAGGGGGACAGGGTTTCAAGAGACCCAGTACTTC.

The rearrangement uses TRBV19 and TRBJ2-5; 14 bases fit TRBD2. Germline V gene data show CDR1 as LNHDA and CDR2 as SQIVND (reference sequence). After removal of 1 base from V and 7 bases from J, the junction contained 5 bases not matched to a gene. The CDR3 is 16 residues long. CDR3 in amino acids: CASSIGLAGGPSTQYF. The CDR3 DNA reads as TGTGCCAGTAGTATAGGACTAGCGGGGGGGCCGTCGACCCAGTACTTC.

This clone was seen once. The rearrangement links TRBV4-3 to TRBJ1-5; the D is unclear. The CDR3 contains 13 residues. The V gene lost 0 bases and the J gene lost 11 bases, with 11 bases spanning the gap. Looked up from germline, CDR1 is LGHNA and CDR2 is YSLEER. The CDR3 nucleotides read TGCGCCAGCAGCCAAGAGGCTGGCGGGGCCCAGCATTTT. Translating it yields CASSQEAGGAQHF.

The chain is built from TRBV29-1 and TRBJ1-2; D might be TRBD1 (6 bases). Trimming removed 6 bases at V and 7 bases at J, with 15 bases between. Germline loops: CDR1 SQVTM, CDR2 ANQGSEA. The CDR3 length is 12 residues. Here the CDR3 reads CSVARTVGGYTF. The DNA for the CDR3 is TGCAGCGTCGCCCGGACAGTAGGTGGCTACACCTTC.

This chain joins TRBV15 and TRBJ1-1, with unresolved D. The V gene lost 1 base and the J gene lost 3 bases, with 12 bases spanning the gap. The germline CDR1 and CDR2 sequences are LNHNV and YYDKDF (reference sequence). The length of the CDR3 is 15 residues. Here the CDR3 reads CATSRGILRDTEAFF. The CDR3 DNA is TGTGCCACCAGCAGAGGGATTTTACGGGACACTGAAGCTTTCTTT.

The chain joins TRBV15 to TRBJ1-1; D remains ambiguous. CDR1 is LNHNV, CDR2 YYDKDF, per germline (reference sequence). The ends were cut back, 0 bases at V and 4 bases at J, with 15 bases in the middle. This CDR3 has 16 residues. As DNA, the CDR3 is TGTGCCACCAGCAGAGATCTACGCACCTCGGGCACTGAAGCTTTCTTT. Amino acid sequence: CATSRDLRTSGTEAFF.

This chain links TRBV6-5 with TRBJ1-6; 8 bases agree with TRBD1. This CDR3 region has 16 residues. Germline V lookup: CDR1 MNHEY, CDR2 SVGAGI. V dropped 4 bases and J dropped 10; count of bases not matched to a gene: 12. CDR3 nucleotides: TGTGCCAGCAGTTTTAATACAGGGGGTATGGACTCACCCCTCCACTTT. Translation: CASSFNTGGMDSPLHF.

Remarks on this clone: This sample includes further DNA sequences coding for the same CDR3. The rearrangement links TRBV10-1 to TRBJ2-1; no clear D gene. With 0 bases removed from V and 2 bases from J, the gap between germline ends came to 8 bases. The CDR3 is 15 amino acids. Germline V gives CDR1 WNHNN, CDR2 SYGVQD (reference sequence). CDR3 region: CASSESTEPYNEQFF. Here the CDR3 DNA reads TGCGCCAGCAGTGAGTCAACAGAACCCTACAATGAGCAGTTCTTC.

The chain couples TRBV27 to TRBJ1-1; no clear D. Trimming took 2 bases from V and 5 from J, leaving 12 bases between them. The CDR3 runs 14 residues. Germline assignment: CDR1 MNHEY and CDR2 SMNVEV (reference sequence). CDR3 coding DNA: TGTGCCAGCAGTTTAACGATGGAAGGTACTGAAGCTTTCTTT. Its protein product is CASSLTMEGTEAFF.

The chain links TRBV29-1 to TRBJ1-3, with 7 bases aligning to TRBD1. The CDR3 consists of 14 residues. Looked up from germline, CDR1 is SQVTM and CDR2 is ANQGSEA. The ends lost 3 bases at V and 2 bases at J; junction bases unmatched: 4. DNA for the CDR3: TGCAGCGTTGAGGAGGGGGCGGCTGGAAACACCATATATTTT. Its protein product is CSVEEGAAGNTIYF.

The CDR3 DNA reads TGTGCCAGCAGCAGCGCTCGTCGTCGGGGCGGCACCGGGGAGCTGTTTTTT. This gives the protein CASSSARRRGGTGELFF. This chain links TRBV13 with TRBJ2-2; perhaps D is TRBD1 or TRBD2 (5 bases each). Deletions cut 5 bases from V and 4 bases from J, with 20 bases between. In germline, CDR1 is PRHDT, CDR2 FYEKMQ (reference sequence). The CDR3 length is 17 residues. The entire variable domain, with the rest obtained from reference TRBV13 and TRBJ2-2, is as follows: AAGVIQSPRHLIKEKRETATLKCYPIPRHDTVYWYQQGPGQDPQFLISFYEKMQSDKGSIPDRFSAQQFSDYHSELNMSSLELGDSALYFCASSSARRRGGTGELFFGEGSRLTVL.

The chain has TRBV13 and TRBJ2-1, with D perhaps given as TRBD1 or TRBD2 (5 bases each). The CDR3 spans 12 residues. Trimming stripped 5 bases from V and 10 bases from J, with 12 bases between. CDR1 is PRHDT, CDR2 FYEKMQ, per germline (reference sequence). Here the CDR3 DNA reads TGTGCCAGCAGCATTGGGACCACCGAGCAGTTCTTC. The encoded protein is CASSIGTTEQFF. Looking up the rest from reference TRBV13 and TRBJ2-1 gives the full variable domain: AAGVIQSPRHLIKEKRETATLKCYPIPRHDTVYWYQQGPGQDPQFLISFYEKMQSDKGSIPDRFSAQQFSDYHSELNMSSLELGDSALYFCASSIGTTEQFFGPGTRLTVL.

This clone was seen more than once but under ten times. This chain connects TRBV29-1 to TRBJ1-2; D uncertain. The V gene lost 1 base and the J gene lost 4 bases, with 10 bases spanning the gap. The CDR3 is 13 residues long. CDR1 and CDR2 from the germline V gene are SQVTM and ANQGSEA. The CDR3 coding sequence is TGCAGCGTTGAAGCCGGGGTTCGCTATGGCTACACCTTC. Translation gives CSVEAGVRYGYTF.

In this sample, this clone turned up once. The CDR3 protein is CASSLSKGVSLYGYTF. The CDR3 bases are TGTGCCAGCAGCCTCAGTAAGGGGGTTTCCCTCTATGGCTACACCTTC. The chain recombines TRBV5-6 with TRBJ1-2; possibly TRBD1 for D (6 bases). The V and J ends lost 4 bases and 4 bases respectively, with 20 bases between them. CDR1 is SGHDT and CDR2 is YYEEEE in the germline V gene. The CDR3 extends over 16 amino acids.

The V and J genes are TRBV13 and TRBJ2-1; a possible D gene is TRBD1 (6 bases). Germline lookup yields CDR1 PRHDT and CDR2 FYEKMQ (reference sequence). CDR3 length: 15 amino acids. With 5 bases removed from V and 1 base from J, the gap between germline ends came to 12 bases. The CDR3 DNA is TGTGCCAGCAGCGTCAGGGGTAGGTCCTACAATGAGCAGTTCTTC. Protein sequence: CASSVRGRSYNEQFF.

The CDR3 loop is CASRGSSGQPQHF. The CDR3 nucleotides read TGTGCCAGCAGGGGGTCGAGCGGTCAGCCCCAGCATTTT. V gene TRBV12-3 or TRBV12-4 combines with J gene TRBJ1-5, with unresolved D. The CDR3 is 13 residues long. Trimming left V 6 bases short and J 6 bases short, with 12 bases between.

The chain links TRBV5-6 to TRBJ1-2; D not resolved. V was clipped by 4 bases and J by 6 bases, with 13 bases between them. The CDR3 totals 13 residues. CDR1 is SGHDT, CDR2 YYEEEE, per germline. The CDR3 spells CASSRVGNDGYTF. The CDR3 DNA follows: TGTGCCAGCAGCCGGGTAGGGAACGATGGCTACACCTTC.

V is TRBV7-9 and J is TRBJ1-6; D uncertain. This CDR3 spans 15 amino acids. Per germline, CDR1 SEHNR and CDR2 FQNEAQ (reference sequence). Trimming removed 5 bases from V and 7 bases from J, with 15 bases in between. The CDR3 DNA sequence: TGTGCCAGCAGCCTACCCCGGACGGGAAATTCACCCCTCCACTTT. This encodes CASSLPRTGNSPLHF.

The chain links TRBV29-1 to TRBJ1-2; 9 nucleotides line up with TRBD1. This CDR3 has 16 amino acids. The germline V gene encodes CDR1 SQVTM and CDR2 ANQGSEA. The ends lost 6 bases at V and 4 bases at J; junction bases unmatched: 15. The CDR3 is CSVPSQGQGFSYGYTF. The CDR3 DNA is TGCAGCGTGCCATCCCAGGGACAGGGATTTTCCTATGGCTACACCTTC.

With respect to this clone: The junction shows a germline mismatch at one end, possibly a read error. This chain connects TRBV5-1 to TRBJ2-6; weak D call: TRBD2 (8 bases). Germline CDR1 is SGHRS and CDR2 is YFSETQ. The CDR3 has 17 residues. CDR3 sequence: CASSPGGGSPGDNVLTF. The CDR3 nucleotides are TGCGCCAGCAGCCCGGGAGGGGGCTCACCTGGGGACAACGTCCTGACTTTC.

The CDR3 sequence is CASSRGATEAFF. The CDR3 DNA reads TGTGCCAGCAGCCGAGGGGCGACTGAAGCTTTCTTT. The chain uses TRBV5-6 and TRBJ1-1; possibly TRBD1 for D (5 bases). CDR1 and CDR2 (germline): SGHDT, YYEEEE. The CDR3 sequence is 12 residues long. V gave up 4 bases and J gave up 5 bases, with 9 bases separating them.

The V and J genes are TRBV5-5 and TRBJ1-1; no clear D. V was clipped by 0 bases and J by 0 bases, with 9 bases between them. CDR3 length: 15 amino acids. CDR1 and CDR2 (germline): SGHKS, YYEKEE (reference sequence). The CDR3: CASSLDPGMNTEAFF. The CDR3, as DNA: TGTGCCAGCAGCTTGGATCCGGGCATGAACACTGAAGCTTTCTTT.

The chain combines TRBV11-2 with TRBJ1-6; 7 nucleotides line up with TRBD1. This CDR3 has 14 amino acids. Trimming took 7 bases from V and 8 from J; bases not matched to a gene: 8. CDR1 is SGHAT, CDR2 FQNNGV, per germline. CDR3 sequence: CASTRGDFDSPLHF. CDR3 DNA: TGTGCCAGCACCAGGGGGGATTTCGATTCACCCCTCCACTTT.